Shown below are 11 T cell receptor beta chains from a single sample sequenced in a study of identical twins. MiXCR was run by TCRdb on the 5' RACE reads, yielding one entry per CDR3 protein. The repertoire consists of more than 1.5 million distinct CDR3 sequences, with less than 35% occurring once and the leading ten covering 0.25% to 0.3%. The specimen sequenced was cord blood. The receptor set was obtained from a newborn girl in good health.

This clonotype was counted a few times. V is TRBV6-5 and J is TRBJ1-2; D is uncertain. Germline CDR1 and CDR2: MNHEY and SVGAGI. The length of the CDR3 is 13 residues. The germline V and J ends were trimmed by 0 bases and 7 bases, with 9 bases remaining between them. This CDR3 is CASSYSYDTGYTF. For the CDR3, the DNA is TGTGCCAGCAGTTACTCCTATGACACTGGCTACACCTTC.

Of note for this clonotype: Just one base apart from a much larger clone, this may be a read error. The chain couples TRBV6-5 to TRBJ2-1; D is possibly TRBD2 (6 bases). The length of the CDR3 is 15 residues. Per germline, CDR1 MNHEY and CDR2 SVGAGI. Trimming took 3 bases from V and 6 from J, leaving 15 bases between them. CDR3 nucleotide sequence: TGTGCCAGCAGTTATAATCTAGCGAGAAGCAATGAGCAGTTCTTC. Encoded protein: CASSYNLARSNEQFF.

The rearrangement joins TRBV6-1 to TRBJ2-3, with 13 bases that match TRBD2. CDR1 and CDR2 (germline): MNHNS, SASEGT. J was trimmed by 7 bases and V by 4 bases; bases with no gene match: 5. CDR3 length equals 15 residues. CDR3 DNA sequence: TGTGCCAGCAGTGCAACTAGCGGGAGGGCCAATACGCAGTATTTT. Translated, it gives CASSATSGRANTQYF.

This clonotype was observed a few times. The V call is TRBV12-3 or TRBV12-4, the J call TRBJ2-1; D gene unclear. The V end was cut by 2 bases, the J end by 8 bases, with 13 bases between. The CDR3 is 14 amino acids. CDR3 DNA: TGTGCCAGCAGTTTACTTGCTAGACGGGATGAGCAGTTCTTC. Its translation is CASSLLARRDEQFF.

This clonotype was counted between two and nine times. Just one base apart from a much larger clone, this may be a read error. The chain has TRBV2 and TRBJ1-2; D gene uncertain. Germline V gene lookup returns CDR1 SNHLY and CDR2 FYNNEI. V lost 1 base to trimming and J lost 6 bases, with 3 bases between them. CDR3 length equals 11 residues. CDR3 sequence: CASSEGDGYTF. For the CDR3, the DNA is TGTGCCAGCAGTGAAGGGGATGGCTACACCTTC.

The chain uses TRBV20-1 and TRBJ2-7; 9 nucleotides agree with TRBD1. V lost 3 bases and J lost 5; bases outside the gene matches: 11. Germline V CDR1 and CDR2: DFQATT, SNEGSKA (reference sequence). There are 15 residues in the CDR3. CDR3 sequence (DNA): TGCAGTGCTAGGCCCCCGGGACAGGGTGTCCACGAGCAGTACTTC. This encodes CSARPPGQGVHEQYF.

This chain connects TRBV7-2 to TRBJ2-4; 12 positions agree with TRBD2. This CDR3 spans 15 amino acids. The J segment lost 14 bases and the V segment lost 1 base, leaving 9 bases of the junction unmatched. Germline V gene sequence: CDR1 SGHTA, CDR2 FQGNSA. The CDR3 spells CASSLGWASGRDEYF. Here the CDR3 DNA reads TGTGCCAGCAGCTTAGGATGGGCTAGCGGGAGGGATGAGTACTTC.

This clonotype was counted a few times. The genes are TRBV15 and TRBJ1-2; D not certain. The CDR3 is 16 residues long. From germline, CDR1 is LNHNV and CDR2 YYDKDF (reference sequence). V was shortened by 8 bases and J by 7 bases, with 26 bases between the two germline ends. The CDR3 DNA reads TGTGCCACCTCCGCCACCTCCTCGGACGTATGGGCTGGCTACACCTTC. Encoded protein: CATSATSSDVWAGYTF.

A few counts support this clonotype. The chain is built from TRBV6-6 and TRBJ2-3; D call uncertain. The CDR3 has 12 amino acids. The V end was cut by 7 bases, the J end by 4 bases, with 9 bases between. The germline gives CDR1 MNHNY, CDR2 SVGAGI (reference sequence). The CDR3: CASTQFPDTQYF. The DNA for the CDR3 is TGTGCCAGCACTCAATTCCCAGATACGCAGTATTTT.

This clonotype was seen a few times. CDR3 bases: TGTGCCAGCAGTTTCCAACAGCTTAATGAAAAACTGTTTTTT. This codes for CASSFQQLNEKLFF. The chain recombines TRBV12-3 or TRBV12-4 with TRBJ1-4, with D uncertain. The length of the CDR3 is 14 residues. The germline V and J ends were trimmed by 3 bases and 4 bases, with 9 bases remaining between them.

This chain joins TRBV7-9 and TRBJ1-2; the D is unclear. Trimming stripped 5 bases from V and 5 bases from J, with 12 bases between. The germline gives CDR1 SEHNR, CDR2 FQNEAQ (reference sequence). The CDR3 totals 13 residues. The CDR3 nucleotides are TGTGCCAGCAGCCTTTATGACTCGTATGGCTACACCTTC. Protein: CASSLYDSYGYTF.